This T cell receptor (beta chain) originates from a study of blood T cells in healthy people across ages. Each sample had at least 6.5 million PBMCs isolated. Every sample gave at least 5 micrograms of total RNA when it was extracted. Sample-barcoded 5' priming and a J-beta primer mix drove a second PCR of about 6 to 12 cycles. Each cDNA molecule received a tag from a template-switch adaptor that had 12 random nucleotides. Each CDR3 protein is one row after TCRdb ran MiXCR on the 5' RACE reads. The sample has around 600,000 distinct CDR3 sequences, roughly 43% seen once. Details on this clonotype: The antigen is undetermined.

CDR3 length: 15 residues. The germline V gene has CDR1 MNHEY and CDR2 SMNVEV (reference sequence). The V and J ends lost 6 bases and 10 bases respectively, with 22 bases between them. General study results and limits: A greater number of naive CD4+ cells and higher diversity distinguished long-lived donors from aged donors.

This rearrangement joins TRBV27 to TRBJ2-1; D assignment may be TRBD1 or TRBD2 (7 bases each). The clonotype originates from a man aged 80 or over in good health. Sequences were obtained from blood. CDR3 DNA: TGTGCCAGCAGAAGGGGGCAGGGGGGGTCCTACGAGCAGTTCTTC. This gives the protein CASRRGQGGSYEQFF.